These 31 T cell receptor beta chains share one sample of origin, sequenced in a study of T cell responses to AZD1222 COVID-19 vaccine. Assay used: immunoSEQ multiplex PCR; TCRdb lists only in-frame clones, some missing. The sample yields about 180,000 clones, about 93% seen once. Sequencing used peripheral blood, obtained 28 days after the second AZD1222 dose. The receptor source for this set is an adult who received the AZD1222 COVID-19 vaccine.

The chain couples TRBV4-2 to TRBJ2-1; maybe TRBD2 (6 bases). The CDR3 spans 18 residues. Germline loops: CDR1 LGHNA, CDR2 YNFKEQ. V lost 0 bases and J lost 6, with 21 bases in between. The CDR3 DNA reads TGTGCCAGCAGCCAAGATCCTAGGGCCCGACTAGTCTCCAATGAGCAGTTCTTC. This sequence encodes CASSQDPRARLVSNEQFF.

This chain connects TRBV5-5 to TRBJ1-4; no clear D. Trimming pared 0 bases from V and 0 bases from J, leaving 6 bases between. CDR1 SGHKS and CDR2 YYEKEE come from the germline V gene (reference sequence). The CDR3 sequence is 15 residues long. This CDR3 is CASSLGPTTNEKLFF. As DNA, the CDR3 is TGTGCCAGCAGCTTGGGACCGACAACTAATGAAAAACTGTTTTTT.

The chain joins TRBV2 to TRBJ2-7; 7 positions agree with TRBD1. This CDR3 spans 11 amino acids. The germline CDR1 and CDR2 sequences are SNHLY and FYNNEI. V lost 10 bases, J lost 3 bases, and 3 bases stayed unmatched. CDR3 nucleotides: TGTGCCACCCGACAGGGCTACGAGCAGTACTTC. Residues: CATRQGYEQYF.

The rearrangement uses TRBV3-1 (or the pseudogene TRBV3-2) and TRBJ2-1; D gene uncertain. Germline V gene sequence: CDR1 LGHDT, CDR2 YNNKEL (reference sequence). V lost 2 bases and J lost 4, with 12 bases in between. This CDR3 is 15 amino acids long. CDR3: CASSQPTLPYNEQFF. The DNA of the CDR3 is TGTGCCAGCAGCCAACCCACTCTCCCATACAATGAGCAGTTCTTC.

The chain has TRBV6-5 and TRBJ2-1; tentative D call: TRBD2 (5 bases). The V gene lost 7 bases and the J gene lost 3 bases, with 10 bases spanning the gap. Germline CDR1 is MNHEY and CDR2 is SVGAGI. The CDR3 has 13 amino acids. The CDR3 bases are TGTGCCAGCAAGAAGGAGGTCTACAATGAGCAGTTCTTC. It translates to CASKKEVYNEQFF.

The gene calls are TRBV7-6 and TRBJ2-1, with TRBD2 identical over 13 bases. Trimming cost V 5 bases and J 4 bases; bases outside gene matches: 8. Germline V gene data show CDR1 as SGHVS and CDR2 as FNYEAQ. The CDR3 loop spans 17 amino acids. The CDR3 is CASSLWTSGSIYNEQFF. In nucleotides, the CDR3 is TGTGCCAGCAGCCTGTGGACTAGCGGGAGTATTTACAATGAGCAGTTCTTC. The variable domain in full, with the rest retrieved from reference TRBV7-6 and TRBJ2-1, is GAGVSQSPRYKVTKRGQDVALRCDPISGHVSLYWYRQALGQGPEFLTYFNYEAQQDKSGLPNDRFSAERPEGSISTLTIQRTEQRDSAMYRCASSLWTSGSIYNEQFFGPGTRLTVL.

The table lists this clone with a count of one. This sequence joins TRBV2 and TRBJ2-7; D unclear. The V end lost 4 bases, the J end lost 3 bases, and 4 bases lay between the germline ends. The CDR3 is 11 residues long. Germline lookup yields CDR1 SNHLY and CDR2 FYNNEI. CDR3 sequence reads: CASSGRYEQYF. CDR3 coding DNA: TGTGCCAGCAGTGGGCGCTACGAGCAGTACTTC.

The rearrangement links TRBV30 to TRBJ1-6; 10 nucleotides agree with TRBD1. Germline lookup yields CDR1 GTSNPN and CDR2 SVGIG (reference sequence). The CDR3 loop spans 13 amino acids. The junction had 3 bases not matched to a gene; V was cut back by 5 bases and J by 8 bases. CDR3 region: CAWLTGGYSPLHF. The CDR3 DNA sequence: TGTGCCTGGCTGACAGGGGGCTATTCACCCCTCCACTTT. The full variable domain, with the rest looked up from reference TRBV30 and TRBJ1-6, is SQTIHQWPATLVQPVGSPLSLECTVEGTSNPNLYWYRQAAGRGLQLLFYSVGIGQISSEVPQNLSASRPQDRQFILSSKKLLLSDSGFYLCAWLTGGYSPLHFGNGTRLTVT.

This rearrangement joins TRBV12-3 or TRBV12-4 to TRBJ1-1, with D uncertain. The germline V and J ends were trimmed by 3 bases and 7 bases, with 12 bases remaining between them. CDR3 length: 13 residues. In nucleotides, the CDR3 is TGTGCCAGCAGTTTCCCCTCGGGCTTTGAAGCTTTCTTT. Its translation: CASSFPSGFEAFF.

The rearrangement joins TRBV27 to TRBJ1-5; D possibly corresponds to TRBD1 (5 bases). CDR1 is MNHEY and CDR2 is SMNVEV in the germline V gene (reference sequence). The V end was cut by 10 bases, the J end by 2 bases, with 15 bases between. The CDR3 covers 14 residues. In DNA, the CDR3 is TGTGCCACCAGGGTCGGTCTCGGCAATCAGCCCCAGCATTTT. It encodes CATRVGLGNQPQHF.

The rearrangement links TRBV6-2 or TRBV6-3 to TRBJ1-5; 7 bases are a match to TRBD1. Losses at the gene ends were 5 bases for V and 7 bases for J; bases not matched to a gene: 5. The CDR3 is 13 amino acids. Germline V gene lookup returns CDR1 MNHEY and CDR2 SVGEGT. The DNA for the CDR3 is TGTGCCAGCAGTCCCAGGGGGATCCAGCCCCAGCATTTT. Translation: CASSPRGIQPQHF.

The CDR3 coding sequence is TGTGCCAGCAGTGAAGGGACTAGCGGGGTTCTTAACAATGAGCAGTTCTTC. Protein sequence: CASSEGTSGVLNNEQFF. The chain joins TRBV2 to TRBJ2-1; 12 bases fit TRBD2. V dropped 1 base and J dropped 5; count of bases not matched to a gene: 6. The CDR3 covers 17 residues. Germline V gene data show CDR1 as SNHLY and CDR2 as FYNNEI.

This clone appeared once. The V gene is TRBV3-1 (or the pseudogene TRBV3-2), the J gene TRBJ1-1, with D uncertain. Looked up from germline, CDR1 is LGHDT and CDR2 is YNNKEL (reference sequence). Trimming removed 6 bases at V and 5 bases at J, with 16 bases between. The CDR3 runs to 14 residues. The CDR3 sequence is CASSLRPSGTEAFF. The CDR3, as DNA: TGTGCCAGCAGTCTGCGACCCTCGGGAACTGAAGCTTTCTTT.

This chain connects TRBV5-1 to TRBJ2-5; TRBD1 or TRBD2 may be the D gene (5 bases each). This CDR3 is built from 15 residues. The V gene lost 3 bases and the J gene lost 2 bases, with 14 bases spanning the gap. Germline loops: CDR1 SGHRS, CDR2 YFSETQ. CDR3: CASSWPRDQQETQYF. The CDR3 DNA follows: TGCGCCAGCAGCTGGCCCCGGGACCAACAAGAGACCCAGTACTTC. Full variable domain (rest looked up from reference TRBV5-1 and TRBJ2-5): KAGVTQTPRYLIKTRGQQVTLSCSPISGHRSVSWYQQTPGQGLQFLFEYFSETQRNKGNFPGRFSGRQFSNSRSEMNVSTLELGDSALYLCASSWPRDQQETQYFGPGTRLLVL.

The chain joins TRBV6-2 or TRBV6-3 to TRBJ1-1; a weak D match, TRBD1 (6 bases). The CDR3 is 13 residues long. Deletions cut 1 base from V and 7 bases from J, with 10 bases between. Germline V lookup: CDR1 MNHEY, CDR2 SVGEGT. The CDR3 sequence is CASSYYKTGEAFF. CDR3 bases: TGTGCCAGCAGTTACTATAAGACAGGTGAAGCTTTCTTT.

The V and J genes are TRBV19 and TRBJ1-1; 7 positions agree with TRBD1. From germline, CDR1 is LNHDA and CDR2 SQIVND (reference sequence). V dropped 9 bases and J dropped 0; count of bases not matched to a gene: 4. The CDR3 has 13 amino acids. This CDR3 reads CASRQGLNTEAFF. CDR3 sequence (DNA): TGTGCCAGCCGACAGGGTTTGAACACTGAAGCTTTCTTT.

CDR3 region: CASSIPQGSGELFF. The CDR3 DNA follows: TGTGCCAGTAGTATACCACAGGGGTCCGGGGAGCTGTTTTTT. The genes are TRBV19 and TRBJ2-2, with 7 bases identical to TRBD1. This CDR3 comprises 14 residues. Germline trimming cut 2 bases from V and 6 bases from J; bases unmatched to any gene: 3. Germline CDR1 LNHDA, CDR2 SQIVND (reference sequence).

V gene TRBV3-1 (or the pseudogene TRBV3-2) combines with J gene TRBJ1-2, with 9 nucleotides matching TRBD1. J gave up 8 bases and V 0 bases, and 10 bases lay outside the gene matches. This CDR3 contains 16 residues. Per germline, CDR1 LGHDT and CDR2 YNNKEL (reference sequence). The CDR3 DNA sequence: TGTGCCAGCAGCCAAGAGGCCCTACAGGGGGCGAGGGGCTACACCTTC. This gives the protein CASSQEALQGARGYTF.

The chain carries TRBV11-2 and TRBJ1-1; D call uncertain. Germline V gene data show CDR1 as SGHAT and CDR2 as FQNNGV. This CDR3 is 15 amino acids long. The V gene lost 0 bases and the J gene lost 8 bases, with 16 bases spanning the gap. CDR3 region: CASSLDLLVSGEAFF. CDR3 nucleotides: TGTGCCAGCAGCTTAGATCTTTTGGTTTCAGGAGAAGCTTTCTTT.

This clone was counted once. This CDR3 is CASSWTGFTEAFF. DNA of the CDR3: TGTGCCAGCAGCTGGACAGGGTTCACTGAAGCTTTCTTT. This rearrangement joins TRBV12-3 or TRBV12-4 to TRBJ1-1, with 8 nucleotides matching TRBD1. Trimming removed 6 bases from V and 4 bases from J; junction bases left unmatched: 4. The CDR3 has 13 amino acids.

This clone was seen only once. V gene TRBV12-5 combines with J gene TRBJ1-2, with 11 nucleotides matching TRBD1. The J segment lost 6 bases and the V segment lost 7 bases, leaving 13 bases of the junction unmatched. Germline lookup yields CDR1 LGHNT and CDR2 FRNRAP. This CDR3 comprises 16 residues. The CDR3: CASAQNSGQGANGYTF. CDR3 DNA sequence: TGTGCTAGTGCCCAAAACTCCGGACAGGGGGCTAATGGCTACACCTTC. The whole variable domain, remainder taken from reference TRBV12-5 and TRBJ1-2, is DARVTQTPRHKVTEMGQEVTMRCQPILGHNTVFWYRQTMMQGLELLAYFRNRAPLDDSGMPKDRFSAEMPDATLATLKIQPSEPRDSAVYFCASAQNSGQGANGYTFGSGTRLTVV.

The gene calls are TRBV5-4 and TRBJ2-7; the D gene is possibly TRBD2 (6 bases). Germline-derived CDR1 and CDR2 are SGHNT and YYREEE (reference sequence). Trimming stripped 3 bases from V and 4 bases from J, with 11 bases between. CDR3 length equals 13 residues. The CDR3 coding sequence is TGTGCCAGCAGCTCGGTGCGGGGTTACGAGCAGTACTTC. Protein: CASSSVRGYEQYF.

The chain employs TRBV24-1 and TRBJ2-1; TRBD2 aligns across 9 bases. Trimming cost V 6 bases and J 5 bases; bases outside gene matches: 10. Germline CDR1 is KGHDR and CDR2 is SFDVKD. CDR3 length: 16 amino acids. CDR3 sequence: CATSLTSGLTHNEQFF. The CDR3 DNA reads as TGTGCCACCAGTCTTACTAGCGGGCTAACACACAATGAGCAGTTCTTC.

The chain combines TRBV5-4 with TRBJ2-3; D might be TRBD2 (7 bases). V was pared by 0 bases and J by 6 bases, with 8 bases between. This CDR3 has 13 residues. CDR1 is SGHNT, CDR2 YYREEE, per germline (reference sequence). The CDR3 DNA is TGTGCCAGCAGCTTGGAGGGGGGGGATACGCAGTATTTT. Translating gives CASSLEGGDTQYF.

This sequence joins TRBV11-3 and TRBJ2-3; 7 bases match TRBD2. Unmatched junction bases numbered 2, after V lost 0 bases and J lost 2 bases. The germline gives CDR1 SGHNT, CDR2 YENEEA. The CDR3 sequence is 15 residues long. CDR3 sequence (DNA): TGTGCCAGCAGCTTAGAGGGACTACCCACAGATACGCAGTATTTT. The encoded protein is CASSLEGLPTDTQYF.

This clone showed up many times. In the same sample, other DNA sequences code for this CDR3. The rearrangement uses TRBV6-4 and TRBJ2-3; TRBD2 matches at 10 bases. The V gene's germline CDR1 is MRHNA and CDR2 SNTAGT. The CDR3 contains 19 residues. The ends lost 0 bases at V and 3 bases at J; junction bases unmatched: 12. The DNA for the CDR3 is TGTGCCAGCAGTGACTCAGCGGGGGCGAGCGGGGGGGCAACAGATACGCAGTATTTT. Its translation: CASSDSAGASGGATDTQYF.

The V and J genes are TRBV10-3 and TRBJ1-6, with D possibly matching TRBD1 (5 bases). V lost 5 bases and J 9 bases, leaving 17 bases between the germline ends. CDR1 ENHRY and CDR2 SYGVKD come from the germline V gene. This CDR3 is built from 15 residues. CDR3 residues: CAISPWGPKVSPLHF. CDR3 nucleotide sequence: TGTGCCATCAGTCCCTGGGGCCCAAAAGTTTCACCCCTCCACTTT.

The chain uses TRBV7-2 and TRBJ1-5, with D hard to call. The germline V and J ends were trimmed by 4 bases and 0 bases, with 10 bases remaining between them. The CDR3 is 15 residues long. Germline values: CDR1 SGHTA, CDR2 FQGNSA. CDR3 region: CASSSLRSSNQPQHF. Written as DNA, the CDR3 is TGTGCCAGCAGCTCCCTCCGGAGTAGCAATCAGCCCCAGCATTTT.

V usage is TRBV12-3 or TRBV12-4 and J usage is TRBJ2-1, with D hard to call. This CDR3 has 11 amino acids. Trimming stripped 5 bases from V and 10 bases from J, with 9 bases between. DNA of the CDR3: TGTGCCAGCAGTGCGATACAAGAGCAGTTCTTC. Translating it yields CASSAIQEQFF.

V gene TRBV3-1 (or the pseudogene TRBV3-2) combines with J gene TRBJ2-5; TRBD1 aligns across 10 bases. The length of the CDR3 is 14 residues. Per the germline V gene, CDR1 is LGHDT and CDR2 is YNNKEL (reference sequence). Unmatched junction bases numbered 5, after V lost 5 bases and J lost 5 bases. The CDR3 DNA reads TGTGCCAGCAGCTCCGGGACAGGGGTGGAGACCCAGTACTTC. Its protein is CASSSGTGVETQYF.

This clone appeared a single time. The chain recombines TRBV27 with TRBJ2-5, with unresolved D. This CDR3 has 13 amino acids. Germline-derived CDR1 and CDR2 are MNHEY and SMNVEV (reference sequence). Trimming removed 5 bases from V and 4 bases from J, with 11 bases in between. CDR3 amino acids: CASSARPGETQYF. CDR3 coding DNA: TGTGCCAGCAGTGCCCGCCCGGGAGAGACCCAGTACTTC.